One sample yielded the 28 T cell receptor beta chains listed below, sequenced in a study of CXCR3-negative and CXCR3-positive naive CD8 T cells. 5' RACE with UMI labels generated the TRB cDNA libraries. No DNA is given; TCRdb re-called the 5' RACE reads and lists each CDR3 protein once. The sample includes roughly 48,000 distinct CDR3 sequences. Material for sequencing was memory CD8+ T cells from blood. These receptors all come from a human donor in good health. Some clones in this sample may be carry-over from other donors' samples.

The gene calls are TRBV29-1 and TRBJ2-7; TCRdb indicates TRBD1, and absent DNA this call remains unverified. Germline CDR1 and CDR2: SQVTM and ANQGSEA. The length of the CDR3 is 13 residues. CDR3 residues: CSIRTANSYEQYF.

This clonotype is deemed medium-sized (0.01 to 0.1%) by its frequency. The J gene is TRBJ2-5, the V gene TRBV20-1; TCRdb's D gene call, TRBD2, goes unchecked for lack of DNA. Germline CDR1 is DFQATT and CDR2 is SNEGSKA (reference sequence). The CDR3 is made up of 13 amino acids. The CDR3 region is CSARGLASETQYF.

The rearrangement links TRBV5-1 to TRBJ1-1. CDR3 length: 13 amino acids. Per the germline V gene, CDR1 is SGHRS and CDR2 is YFSETQ. CDR3 protein: CASSLASNTEAFF.

The V call is TRBV4-2, the J call TRBJ2-3; TCRdb's D gene call, TRBD1, goes unchecked for lack of DNA. The CDR3 is 16 residues long. Germline lookup yields CDR1 LGHNA and CDR2 YNFKEQ. The CDR3: CASSQAYRGGPDTQYF.

The CDR3 here is CASSLISGELFF. This chain joins TRBV5-4 and TRBJ2-2. The length of the CDR3 is 12 residues. Looked up from germline, CDR1 is SGHNT and CDR2 is YYREEE (reference sequence).

The gene calls are TRBV29-1 and TRBJ1-1; TCRdb proposes TRBD1, but this gene call is untestable without DNA. This CDR3 is built from 15 residues. The germline V gene encodes CDR1 SQVTM and CDR2 ANQGSEA. The CDR3 region is CSVEDLTGGYTEAFF.

CDR3 residues: CASSYSTGMGEKLFF. V usage is TRBV6-5 and J usage is TRBJ1-4; the D gene TCRdb calls, TRBD1, cannot be checked with no DNA. The CDR3 covers 15 residues. The germline V gene has CDR1 MNHEY and CDR2 SVGAGI.

CDR3 loop: CASSGQPNYGYTF. The chain employs TRBV6-5 and TRBJ1-2; TCRdb's D call of TRBD1 is untestable without DNA. This CDR3 has 13 residues. In germline, CDR1 is MNHEY, CDR2 SVGAGI.

This sequence joins TRBV6-5 and TRBJ2-7. The CDR3 runs to 14 residues. Per germline, CDR1 MNHEY and CDR2 SVGAGI. The CDR3 here is CASSFTGTTYEQYF.

V gene TRBV25-1 combines with J gene TRBJ2-2. From germline, CDR1 is MGHDK and CDR2 SYGVNS. The CDR3 consists of 16 residues. The CDR3 region is CASSAYDAPPPGELFF.

This chain links TRBV20-1 with TRBJ2-1; TCRdb outputs TRBD2, but without DNA this stays unchecked. Germline assignment: CDR1 DFQATT and CDR2 SNEGSKA (reference sequence). The CDR3 runs 14 residues. This CDR3 is CRAPLAGVGDEQFF.

The rearrangement uses TRBV20-1 and TRBJ1-2; TCRdb names TRBD1, which stays unverified in the absence of DNA. Germline CDR1 reads DFQATT; CDR2 reads SNEGSKA (reference sequence). The CDR3 is 13 residues long. The CDR3 reads CSATSRSDTIYTF.

The chain recombines TRBV28 with TRBJ2-7; without DNA, the TCRdb call of TRBD1 cannot be checked. This CDR3 has 14 amino acids. CDR1 and CDR2 from the germline V gene are MDHEN and SYDVKM. Here the CDR3 reads CASSLGDRTYEQYF.

The rearrangement links TRBV7-6 to TRBJ2-1; there is no DNA to check the TCRdb D call of TRBD2. This CDR3 has 15 amino acids. Germline V gene lookup returns CDR1 SGHVS and CDR2 FNYEAQ. This chain's CDR3 is CASSLSSSLYNEQFF.

The rearrangement links TRBV28 to TRBJ2-1; TCRdb's assignment of TRBD2 cannot be checked, as there is no DNA. Per the germline V gene, CDR1 is MDHEN and CDR2 is SYDVKM. The CDR3 covers 15 residues. The CDR3 spells CASSWGTSGINEQFF.

The chain combines TRBV19 with TRBJ2-1; there is no DNA to check the TCRdb D call of TRBD1. Germline CDR1 and CDR2: LNHDA and SQIVND (reference sequence). The CDR3 covers 16 residues. The CDR3 loop reads CASSSDLGQASNEQFF.

The rearrangement links TRBV11-2 to TRBJ2-7; TCRdb gives TRBD1 as the D gene, but with no DNA this cannot be confirmed. The germline V gene has CDR1 SGHAT and CDR2 FQNNGV. The CDR3 has 15 residues. CDR3 loop: CASSSLTGGSYEQYF.

The genes are TRBV14 and TRBJ2-7; TCRdb's D gene call, TRBD1, goes unchecked for lack of DNA. The germline CDR1 and CDR2 sequences are SGHDN and FVKESK. This CDR3 is built from 15 residues. CDR3 amino acids: CASSSSTVKAYEQYF.

The V call is TRBV25-1, the J call TRBJ2-1; the TCRdb call, TRBD2, lacks DNA for checking. CDR1 MGHDK and CDR2 SYGVNS come from the germline V gene. This CDR3 is built from 16 residues. The CDR3 is CASSARRGREYNEQFF.

The chain combines TRBV5-5 with TRBJ2-1. The V gene's germline CDR1 is SGHKS and CDR2 YYEKEE (reference sequence). The length of the CDR3 is 13 residues. The CDR3 spells CASSSSPANEQFF.

The CDR3 reads CASSQGHFNEQFF. The chain combines TRBV27 with TRBJ2-1; TCRdb calls TRBD1, which cannot be checked without DNA. Germline V CDR1 and CDR2: MNHEY, SMNVEV (reference sequence). This CDR3 spans 13 amino acids.

V gene TRBV4-1 combines with J gene TRBJ2-2. The germline V gene encodes CDR1 MGHRA and CDR2 YSYEKL. The CDR3 extends over 13 amino acids. The CDR3 reads CASSQDWTGELFF.

V and J are TRBV29-1 and TRBJ2-7; checking the TCRdb D call of TRBD1 is not possible without DNA. There are 11 residues in the CDR3. In germline, CDR1 is SQVTM, CDR2 ANQGSEA. CDR3: CSVERGYEQYF.

This rearrangement joins TRBV7-9 to TRBJ1-6. The CDR3 consists of 15 residues. Looked up from germline, CDR1 is SEHNR and CDR2 is FQNEAQ (reference sequence). Here the CDR3 reads CASSLFGTADSPLHF. Full variable domain (rest looked up from reference TRBV7-9 and TRBJ1-6): DTGVSQNPRHKITKRGQNVTFRCDPISEHNRLYWYRQTLGQGPEFLTYFQNEAQLEKSRLLSDRFSAERPKGSFSTLEIQRTEQGDSAMYLCASSLFGTADSPLHFGNGTRLTVT.

The J gene is TRBJ2-1, the V gene TRBV6-4; the TRBD2 assignment by TCRdb is unverifiable without DNA. This CDR3 comprises 14 residues. CDR1 MRHNA and CDR2 SNTAGT come from the germline V gene. The CDR3 region is CASSDGTSGGEQFF.

This chain uses TRBV7-8 with TRBJ2-2. This CDR3 region has 13 residues. Germline lookup yields CDR1 SGHVS and CDR2 FQNEAQ. This CDR3 is CASTNSRPGELFF.

The chain joins TRBV27 to TRBJ2-7; TCRdb's D gene call, TRBD1, goes unchecked for lack of DNA. This CDR3 comprises 14 residues. Germline V gene sequence: CDR1 MNHEY, CDR2 SMNVEV (reference sequence). The CDR3 reads CASSWGTGVDEQYF.

The chain couples TRBV7-9 to TRBJ2-2. CDR3 length: 11 amino acids. Germline V CDR1 and CDR2: SEHNR, FQNEAQ (reference sequence). The CDR3 reads CARQGSGELFF.